This T cell receptor beta chain was profiled in a study of sequential checkpoint blockade in melanoma. Study-wide background: Patients were randomized 1:1 to nivolumab-then-ipilimumab or ipilimumab-then-nivolumab first-line.

Generated by immunoSEQ multiplex PCR, the TCRdb table keeps only in-frame clones and is missing some. Among about 18,000 clones listed, more than 25% were seen once. Stated treatment: randomized to nivolumab then ipilimumab (arm A) or the reverse (arm B). On this clone itself: Its antigen is not identified.

Study outcomes and limitations: Tumor T-cell fraction and clonality correlated with PD-L1 and CD8+ counts.

The trim removed 6 bases at V and 0 bases at J, leaving 7 bases unmatched. The germline V gene encodes CDR1 SGHNT and CDR2 YENEEA. This CDR3 has 16 residues. The TCR was taken from a human donor with melanoma. The rearrangement joins TRBV11-3 to TRBJ2-1; TRBD2 matches at 8 bases. The source was tumor tissue (inferred from file names), collected from a patient given nivolumab and ipilimumab in sequence. The CDR3 spells CASRTWRGDSYNEQFF. CDR3 nucleotides: TGTGCCAGCAGAACCTGGCGGGGGGACTCCTACAATGAGCAGTTCTTC.